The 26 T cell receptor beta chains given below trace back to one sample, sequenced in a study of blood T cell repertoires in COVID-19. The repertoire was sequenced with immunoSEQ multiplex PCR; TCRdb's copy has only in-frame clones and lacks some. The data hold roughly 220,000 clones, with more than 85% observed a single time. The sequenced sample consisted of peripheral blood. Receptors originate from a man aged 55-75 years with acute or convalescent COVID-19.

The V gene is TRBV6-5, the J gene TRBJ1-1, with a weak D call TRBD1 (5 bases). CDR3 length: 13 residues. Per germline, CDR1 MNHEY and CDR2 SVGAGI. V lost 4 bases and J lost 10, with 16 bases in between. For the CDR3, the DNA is TGTGCCAGCAGTTCCCGCCGGGGGAGGCTAGCTTTCTTT. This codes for CASSSRRGRLAFF.

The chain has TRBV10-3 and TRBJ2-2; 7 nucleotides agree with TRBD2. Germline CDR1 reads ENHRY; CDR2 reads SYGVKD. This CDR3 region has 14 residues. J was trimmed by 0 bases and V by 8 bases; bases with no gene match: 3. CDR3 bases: TGTGCCATCGGGCGGGGGACGAACACCGGGGAGCTGTTTTTT. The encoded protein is CAIGRGTNTGELFF.

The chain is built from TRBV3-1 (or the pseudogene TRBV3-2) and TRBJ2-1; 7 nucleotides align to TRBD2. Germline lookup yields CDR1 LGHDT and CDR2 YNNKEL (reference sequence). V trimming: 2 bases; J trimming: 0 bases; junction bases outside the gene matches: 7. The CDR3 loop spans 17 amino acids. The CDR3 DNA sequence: TGTGCCAGCAGCCAACCCCTTGGACTAGGCTCCTACAATGAGCAGTTCTTC. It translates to CASSQPLGLGSYNEQFF.

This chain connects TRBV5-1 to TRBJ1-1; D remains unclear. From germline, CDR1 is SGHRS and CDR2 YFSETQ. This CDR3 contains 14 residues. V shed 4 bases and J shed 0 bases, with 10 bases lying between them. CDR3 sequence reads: CASSGIGVNTEAFF. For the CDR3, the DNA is TGCGCCAGCAGCGGAATCGGGGTGAACACTGAAGCTTTCTTT.

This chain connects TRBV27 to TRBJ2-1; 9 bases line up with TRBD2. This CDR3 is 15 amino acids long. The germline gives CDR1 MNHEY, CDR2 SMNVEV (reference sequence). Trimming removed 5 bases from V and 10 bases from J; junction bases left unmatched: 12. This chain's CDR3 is CASSGARGGLREQFF. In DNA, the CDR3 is TGTGCCAGCAGTGGTGCGCGGGGGGGCCTCAGGGAGCAGTTCTTC.

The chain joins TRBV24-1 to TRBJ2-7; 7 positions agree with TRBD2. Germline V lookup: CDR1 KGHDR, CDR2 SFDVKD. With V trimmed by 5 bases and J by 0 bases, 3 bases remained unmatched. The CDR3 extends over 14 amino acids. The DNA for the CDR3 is TGTGCCACCAGTGGGGGGGGAAGCTCCTACGAGCAGTACTTC. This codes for CATSGGGSSYEQYF.

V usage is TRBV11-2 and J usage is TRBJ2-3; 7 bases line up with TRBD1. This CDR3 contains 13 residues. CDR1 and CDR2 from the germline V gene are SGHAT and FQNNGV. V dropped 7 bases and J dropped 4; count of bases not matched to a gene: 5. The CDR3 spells CASTTGVADTQYF. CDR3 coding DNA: TGTGCCAGCACAACAGGGGTGGCAGATACGCAGTATTTT.

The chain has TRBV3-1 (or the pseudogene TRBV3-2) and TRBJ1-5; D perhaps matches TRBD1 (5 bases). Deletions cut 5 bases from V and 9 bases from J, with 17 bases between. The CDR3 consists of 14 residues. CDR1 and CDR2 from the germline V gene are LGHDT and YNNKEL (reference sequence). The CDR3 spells CASSNRQSGLPQHF. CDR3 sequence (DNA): TGTGCCAGCAGCAACCGACAGTCCGGTTTGCCCCAGCATTTT.

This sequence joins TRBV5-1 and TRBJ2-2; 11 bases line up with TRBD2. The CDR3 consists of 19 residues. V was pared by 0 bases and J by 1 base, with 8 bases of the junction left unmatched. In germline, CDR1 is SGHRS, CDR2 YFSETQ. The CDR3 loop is CASSLAPGLADQNTGELFF. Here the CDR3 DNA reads TGCGCCAGCAGCTTGGCCCCGGGACTAGCGGATCAGAACACCGGGGAGCTGTTTTTT. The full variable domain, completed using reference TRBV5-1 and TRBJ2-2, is KAGVTQTPRYLIKTRGQQVTLSCSPISGHRSVSWYQQTPGQGLQFLFEYFSETQRNKGNFPGRFSGRQFSNSRSEMNVSTLELGDSALYLCASSLAPGLADQNTGELFFGEGSRLTVL.

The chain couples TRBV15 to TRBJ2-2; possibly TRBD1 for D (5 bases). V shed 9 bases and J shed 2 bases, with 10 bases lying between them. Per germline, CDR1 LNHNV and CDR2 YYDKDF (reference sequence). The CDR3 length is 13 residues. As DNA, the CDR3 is TGTGCCACGACAGATATCAACACCGGGGAGCTGTTTTTT. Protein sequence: CATTDINTGELFF.

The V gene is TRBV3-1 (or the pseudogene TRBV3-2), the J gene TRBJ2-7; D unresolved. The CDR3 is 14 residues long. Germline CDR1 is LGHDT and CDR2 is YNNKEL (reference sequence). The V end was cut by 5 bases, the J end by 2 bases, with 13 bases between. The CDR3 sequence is CASSLRRSPYEQYF. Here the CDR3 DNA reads TGTGCCAGCAGCTTAAGGCGGAGCCCCTACGAGCAGTACTTC.

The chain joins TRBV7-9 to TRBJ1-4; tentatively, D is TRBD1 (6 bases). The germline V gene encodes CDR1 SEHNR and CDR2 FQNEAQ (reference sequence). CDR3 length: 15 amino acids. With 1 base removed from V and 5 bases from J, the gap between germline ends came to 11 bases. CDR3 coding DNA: TGTGCCAGCAGCTTAGGACCAGGGACAAATGAAAAACTGTTTTTT. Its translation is CASSLGPGTNEKLFF.

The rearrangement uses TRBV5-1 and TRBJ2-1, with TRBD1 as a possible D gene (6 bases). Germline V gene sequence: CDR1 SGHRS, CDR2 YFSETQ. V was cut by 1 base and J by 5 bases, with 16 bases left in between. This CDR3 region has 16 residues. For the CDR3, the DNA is TGCGCCAGCAGCTTGAGGCTGGGACAAGGGGACAATGAGCAGTTCTTC. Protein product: CASSLRLGQGDNEQFF. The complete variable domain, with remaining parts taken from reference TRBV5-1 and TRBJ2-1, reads KAGVTQTPRYLIKTRGQQVTLSCSPISGHRSVSWYQQTPGQGLQFLFEYFSETQRNKGNFPGRFSGRQFSNSRSEMNVSTLELGDSALYLCASSLRLGQGDNEQFFGPGTRLTVL.

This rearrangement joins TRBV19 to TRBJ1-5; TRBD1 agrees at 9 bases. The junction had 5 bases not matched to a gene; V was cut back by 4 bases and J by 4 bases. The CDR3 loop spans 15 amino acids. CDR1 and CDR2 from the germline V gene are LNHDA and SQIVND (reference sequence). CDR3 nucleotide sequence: TGTGCCAGTAGTACGGACAGGGGAAGGAATCAGCCCCAGCATTTT. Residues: CASSTDRGRNQPQHF.

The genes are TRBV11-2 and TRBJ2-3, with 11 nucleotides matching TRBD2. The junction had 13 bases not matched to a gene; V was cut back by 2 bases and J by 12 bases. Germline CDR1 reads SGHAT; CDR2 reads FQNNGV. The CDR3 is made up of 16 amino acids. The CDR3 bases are TGTGCCAGCAGCTTAAGGGTAGCGGGGGGGCGAGGTACACAGTATTTT. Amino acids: CASSLRVAGGRGTQYF.

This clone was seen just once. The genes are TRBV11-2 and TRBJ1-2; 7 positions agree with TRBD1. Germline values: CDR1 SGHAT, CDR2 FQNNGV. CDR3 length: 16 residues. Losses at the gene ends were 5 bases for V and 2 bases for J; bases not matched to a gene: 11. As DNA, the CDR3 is TGTGCCAGCAGCGAAAGAACGGACAGGATAAACTATGGCTACACCTTC. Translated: CASSERTDRINYGYTF. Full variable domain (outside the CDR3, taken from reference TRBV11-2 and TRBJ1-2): EAGVAQSPRYKIIEKRQSVAFWCNPISGHATLYWYQQILGQGPKLLIQFQNNGVVDDSQLPKDRFSAERLKGVDSTLKIQPAKLEDSAVYLCASSERTDRINYGYTFGSGTRLTVV.

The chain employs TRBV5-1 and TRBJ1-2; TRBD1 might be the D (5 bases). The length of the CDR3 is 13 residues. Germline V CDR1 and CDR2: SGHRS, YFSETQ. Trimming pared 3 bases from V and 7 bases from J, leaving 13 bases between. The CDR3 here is CASSSPGGVGYTF. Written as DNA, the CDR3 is TGCGCCAGCAGCTCGCCCGGGGGAGTTGGCTACACCTTC.

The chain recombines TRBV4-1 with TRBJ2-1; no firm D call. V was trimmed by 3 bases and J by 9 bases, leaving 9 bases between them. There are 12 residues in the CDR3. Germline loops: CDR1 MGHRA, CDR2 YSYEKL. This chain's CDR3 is CASSHVVGEQFF. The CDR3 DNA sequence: TGCGCCAGCAGCCATGTGGTCGGTGAGCAGTTCTTC.

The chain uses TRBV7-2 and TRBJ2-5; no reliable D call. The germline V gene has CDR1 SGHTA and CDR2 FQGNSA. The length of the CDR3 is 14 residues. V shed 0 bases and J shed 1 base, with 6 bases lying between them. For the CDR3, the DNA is TGTGCCAGCAGCTTAGCGCCAGGCCAAGAGACCCAGTACTTC. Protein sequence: CASSLAPGQETQYF.

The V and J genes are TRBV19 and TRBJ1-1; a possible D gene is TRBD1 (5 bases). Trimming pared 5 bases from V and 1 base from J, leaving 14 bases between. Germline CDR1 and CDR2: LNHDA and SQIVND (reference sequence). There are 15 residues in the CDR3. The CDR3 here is CASSLPSGGNTEAFF. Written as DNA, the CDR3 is TGTGCCAGTAGTCTACCGTCGGGGGGGAACACTGAAGCTTTCTTT.

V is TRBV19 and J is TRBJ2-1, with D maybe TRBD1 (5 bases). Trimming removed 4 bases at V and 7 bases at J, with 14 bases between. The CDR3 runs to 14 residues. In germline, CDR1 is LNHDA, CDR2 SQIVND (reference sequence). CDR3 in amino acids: CASSNYYRGNEQFF. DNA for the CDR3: TGTGCCAGTAGTAACTATTATAGGGGAAATGAGCAGTTCTTC. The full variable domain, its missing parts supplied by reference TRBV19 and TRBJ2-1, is DGGITQSPKYLFRKEGQNVTLSCEQNLNHDAMYWYRQDPGQGLRLIYYSQIVNDFQKGDIAEGYSVSREKKESFPLTVTSAQKNPTAFYLCASSNYYRGNEQFFGPGTRLTVL.

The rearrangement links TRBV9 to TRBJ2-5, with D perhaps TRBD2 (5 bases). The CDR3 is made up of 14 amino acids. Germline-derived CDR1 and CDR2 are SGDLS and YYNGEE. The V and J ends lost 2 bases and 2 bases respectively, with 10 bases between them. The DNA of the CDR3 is TGTGCCAGCAGCGTCCGGACGGGACAAGAGACCCAGTACTTC. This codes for CASSVRTGQETQYF.

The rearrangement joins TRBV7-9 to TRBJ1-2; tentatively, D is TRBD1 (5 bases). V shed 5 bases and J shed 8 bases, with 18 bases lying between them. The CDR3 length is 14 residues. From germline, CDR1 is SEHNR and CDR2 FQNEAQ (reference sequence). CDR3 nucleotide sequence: TGTGCCAGCAGCGTGTCCGCGGGGGGAAGGGGCTACACCTTC. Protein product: CASSVSAGGRGYTF.

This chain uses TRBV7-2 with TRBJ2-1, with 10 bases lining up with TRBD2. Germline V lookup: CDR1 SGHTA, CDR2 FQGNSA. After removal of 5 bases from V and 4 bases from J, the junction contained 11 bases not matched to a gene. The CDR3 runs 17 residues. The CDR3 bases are TGTGCCAGCAGCCAAGGGGTTAGCGGGGGGATGTACAATGAGCAGTTCTTC. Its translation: CASSQGVSGGMYNEQFF.

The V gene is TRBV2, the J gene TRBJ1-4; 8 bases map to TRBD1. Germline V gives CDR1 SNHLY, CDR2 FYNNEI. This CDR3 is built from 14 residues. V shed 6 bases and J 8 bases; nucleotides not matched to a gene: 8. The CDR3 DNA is TGTGCCAGCAGGATTCAGGGGGCTTTGGAAAAACTGTTTTTT. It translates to CASRIQGALEKLFF.

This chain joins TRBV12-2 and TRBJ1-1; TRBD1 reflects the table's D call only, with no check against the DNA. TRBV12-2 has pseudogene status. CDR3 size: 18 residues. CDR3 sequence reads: CASRLDTGAGGEGTEAFF. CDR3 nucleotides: TGTGCAAGTCGCTTAGATACGGGGGCAGGGGGAGAGGGCACTGAAGCTTTCTTT.